A selection of T cell receptor beta chains follows, all from one sample in a study of blood T cell repertoires in COVID-19. The protocol was immunoSEQ multiplex PCR, while the TCRdb copy is restricted to in-frame clones and leaves out a portion. The sample has under 300,000 clones, 80% to 90% seen once. The specimen sequenced was peripheral blood. All receptors come from a middle-aged woman with acute or convalescent COVID-19. Each CDR3 is given with its conserved first and last residue. A D gene is named only where the DNA matches it firmly. Clone size appears in some rows only: once, few, many, or a class for an expanded clone.

j_gene	d_gene	v_gene	abundance	CDR3aa	CDR3nt
TRBJ1-1	TRBD1	TRBV5-6	-	CASSLVAGGTEAFF	TGTGCCAGCAGCTTGGTTGCAGGGGGCACTGAAGCTTTCTTT
TRBJ1-2	TRBD1	TRBV15	-	CATSRVGQVNYGYTF	TGTGCCACCAGCAGAGTGGGACAGGTCAACTATGGCTACACCTTC
TRBJ1-2	-	TRBV27	few	CASSPRTGWRLYGYTF	TGTGCCAGCAGTCCTCGTACAGGATGGCGGCTCTATGGCTACACCTTC
TRBJ2-1	TRBD1	TRBV9	-	CASSVRGGQGSAEQFF	TGTGCCAGCAGCGTCAGAGGGGGACAGGGGTCTGCTGAGCAGTTCTTC
TRBJ2-5	-	TRBV5-8	once	CASSLGEAPQETQYF	TGTGCCAGCAGCTTGGGTGAGGCCCCCCAAGAGACCCAGTACTTC
TRBJ2-1	TRBD1	TRBV7-9	-	CASSLRRDSSYNEQFF	TGTGCCAGCAGCTTACGCCGGGACAGCTCCTACAATGAGCAGTTCTTC
TRBJ1-1	TRBD1	TRBV9	-	CASSLRGGAGPEAFF	TGTGCCAGCAGCTTACGAGGGGGCGCGGGCCCTGAAGCTTTCTTT
TRBJ1-2	-	TRBV10-3	-	CAISESGPIYGYTF	TGTGCCATCAGTGAGTCGGGCCCTATCTATGGCTACACCTTC
TRBJ1-3	-	TRBV7-2	-	CASSPIPGGTGNTIYF	TGTGCCAGCAGCCCCATCCCGGGAGGGACTGGAAACACCATATATTTT
TRBJ2-3	TRBD2	TRBV7-2	-	CASRIAGTSGGTQYF	TGTGCCAGCAGAATTGCCGGGACTAGCGGGGGTACGCAGTATTTT
TRBJ2-3	TRBD2	TRBV3-1/TRBV3-2	-	CASSPWTSGGFSTDTQYF	TGTGCCAGCAGCCCGTGGACTAGCGGGGGTTTTAGCACAGATACGCAGTATTTT
TRBJ2-3	-	TRBV5-4	-	CASSLTPGASTDTQYF	TGTGCCAGCAGCTTAACACCAGGGGCGAGCACAGATACGCAGTATTTT
TRBJ2-1	TRBD2	TRBV2	-	CASRPRGALHYNEQFF	TGTGCCAGCAGGCCGCGGGGGGCACTGCACTACAATGAGCAGTTCTTC
TRBJ1-6	TRBD1	TRBV9	-	CASSPRTGNSPLHF	TGTGCCAGCAGCCCAAGGACAGGGAATTCACCCCTCCACTTT
TRBJ1-4	TRBD1	TRBV14	-	CASSQVDRFKLFF	TGTGCCAGCAGCCAAGTGGACAGGTTCAAACTGTTTTTT
TRBJ1-3	TRBD1	TRBV2	few	CASSEQGARNTIYF	TGTGCCAGCAGTGAACAGGGGGCTAGAAACACCATATATTTT
TRBJ1-2	-	TRBV19	-	CASSIPIRGGGYTF	TGTGCCAGTAGTATCCCGATTAGGGGAGGTGGCTACACCTTC
TRBJ2-5	-	TRBV5-8	-	CASSLGGLAQETQYF	TGTGCCAGCAGCTTGGGTGGGTTAGCCCAAGAGACCCAGTACTTC
TRBJ1-3	TRBD1	TRBV5-1	-	CASNSGTDLGNTIYF	TGCGCCAGCAATTCCGGGACAGACCTGGGAAACACCATATATTTT
TRBJ1-6	TRBD1	TRBV7-3	-	CASSLTRPGGSSPLHF	TGTGCCAGCAGCTTAACCCGGCCAGGGGGGAGTTCACCCCTCCACTTT